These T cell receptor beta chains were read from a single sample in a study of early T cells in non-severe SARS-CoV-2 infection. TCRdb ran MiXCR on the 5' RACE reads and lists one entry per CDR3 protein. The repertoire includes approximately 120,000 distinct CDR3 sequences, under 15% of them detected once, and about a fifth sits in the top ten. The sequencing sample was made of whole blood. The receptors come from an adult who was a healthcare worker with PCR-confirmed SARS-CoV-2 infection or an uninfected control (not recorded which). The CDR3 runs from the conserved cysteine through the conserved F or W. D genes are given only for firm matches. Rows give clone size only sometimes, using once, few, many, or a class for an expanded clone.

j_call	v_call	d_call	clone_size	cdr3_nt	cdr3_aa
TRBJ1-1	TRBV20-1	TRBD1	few	TGCAGTGCGCTCAGGGGGCTGATGAACACTGAAGCTTTCTTT	CSALRGLMNTEAFF
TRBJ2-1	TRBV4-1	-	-	TGCGCCAGCAGCCAAGATACCCGCAATGAGCAGTTCTTC	CASSQDTRNEQFF
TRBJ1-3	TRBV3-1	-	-	TGTGCCAGCAGCCAAGGCGGCGACGGTAACACCATATATTTT	CASSQGGDGNTIYF
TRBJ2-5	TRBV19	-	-	TGTGCCAGTAGTAAGGAGAAAGAGACCCAGTACTTC	CASSKEKETQYF
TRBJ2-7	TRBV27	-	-	TGTGCCAGCAGTTCCAGTGTCGGGTTAGCCTACTACGAGCAGTACTTC	CASSSSVGLAYYEQYF
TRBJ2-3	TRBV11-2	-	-	TGTGCCAGCAGCCCTCTCTGGCGGGGCTCAGATACGCAGTATTTT	CASSPLWRGSDTQYF
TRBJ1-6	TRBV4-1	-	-	TGCGCCAGCAGCCAAGGGCCGGAACAGGCGAAGAATTCACCCCTCCACTTT	CASSQGPEQAKNSPLHF
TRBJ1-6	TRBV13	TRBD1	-	TGTGCCAGTAGCCACCGGGACAGAAATTCACCCCTCCACTTT	CASSHRDRNSPLHF
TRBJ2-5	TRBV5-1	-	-	TGCGCCAGCAGCTTGGGTGGGCAGGAAGAGACCCAGTACTTC	CASSLGGQEETQYF
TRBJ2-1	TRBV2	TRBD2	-	TGTGCCAGCATCCAGCTAGCGGGGGGGCAGGACAATGAGCAGTTCTTC	CASIQLAGGQDNEQFF
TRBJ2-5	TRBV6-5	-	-	TGTGCCAGCAGTCGTCCGTCGGCCGGAGGCCAAGAGACCCAGTACTTC	CASSRPSAGGQETQYF
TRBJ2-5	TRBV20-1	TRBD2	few	TGCAGTGCTAGTGCCGGGACTAGCGGGCAAGAGACCCAGTACTTC	CSASAGTSGQETQYF
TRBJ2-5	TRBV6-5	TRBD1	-	TGTGCCAGCAGTTCGACAGGGGTCGAGACCCAGTACTTC	CASSSTGVETQYF
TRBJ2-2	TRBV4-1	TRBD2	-	TGCGCCAGCAGCTGGCTTGGGGGGGACACCGGGGAGCTGTTTTTT	CASSWLGGDTGELFF
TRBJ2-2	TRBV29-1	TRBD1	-	TGCAGCGCTGACAGGGGCACCGGGGAGCTGTTTTTT	CSADRGTGELFF
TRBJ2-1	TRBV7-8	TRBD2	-	TGTGCCAGCAGCACATTAGCGGGGGACAAGCAGGGGGTCTTC	CASSTLAGDKQGVF
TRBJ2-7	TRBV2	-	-	TGTGCCAGTTTGCGTAGCGGCAATTCCTACGAGCAGTACTTC	CASLRSGNSYEQYF
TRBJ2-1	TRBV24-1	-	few	TGTGCCACCGGGCAATTTGACAATGAGCAGTTCTTC	CATGQFDNEQFF